The T cell receptor beta chain described here comes from a study of cytomegalovirus exposure and HLA in healthy donors. The CDR3 has 16 residues. Germline loops: CDR1 MNHEY, CDR2 SVGAGI. V was pared by 0 bases and J by 2 bases, with 4 bases of the junction left unmatched. This clone was found once. Researchers ran the PCR with 60 Vbeta and 13 Jbeta primers. The method was immunoSEQ multiplex PCR; TCRdb's version includes in-frame clones alone and lacks a portion of them. The data contain around 120,000 clones, roughly 80% of them seen just once; the ten biggest clones take up approximately 11%. The genes are TRBV6-5 and TRBJ2-3; 8 nucleotides align to TRBD2. Source material: PBMCs. The source of this sequence is a male donor in good health and CMV-seropositive. CDR3 protein: CASSYSGTRSTDTQYF. CDR3 in DNA: TGTGCCAGCAGTTACTCAGGGACTAGATCCACAGATACGCAGTATTTT.